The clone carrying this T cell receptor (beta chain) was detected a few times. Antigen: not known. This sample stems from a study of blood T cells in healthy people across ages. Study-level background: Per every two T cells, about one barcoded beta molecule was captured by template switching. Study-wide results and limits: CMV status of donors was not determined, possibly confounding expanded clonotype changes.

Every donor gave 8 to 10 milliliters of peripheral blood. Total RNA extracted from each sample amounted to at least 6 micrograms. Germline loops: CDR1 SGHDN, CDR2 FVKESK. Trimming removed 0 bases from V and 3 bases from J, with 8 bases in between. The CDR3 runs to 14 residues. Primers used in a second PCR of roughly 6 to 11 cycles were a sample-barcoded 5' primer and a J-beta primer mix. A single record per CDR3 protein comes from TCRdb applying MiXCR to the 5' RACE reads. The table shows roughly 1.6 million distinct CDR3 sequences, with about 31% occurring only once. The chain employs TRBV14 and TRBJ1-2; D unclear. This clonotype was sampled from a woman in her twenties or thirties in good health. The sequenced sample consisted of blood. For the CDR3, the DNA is TGTGCCAGCAGCCAAGACCGGTACGACTATGGCTACACCTTC. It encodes CASSQDRYDYGYTF.